The 27 T cell receptor beta chains presented below share a single source sample, sequenced in a study of T cell responses to AZD1222 COVID-19 vaccine. Some clones are missing from TCRdb's copy, which holds only in-frame ones; the method was immunoSEQ multiplex PCR. The sample holds 15,000 to 19,000 clones, 88% seen once. The sample here was peripheral blood, taken 28 days after the second AZD1222 dose. These TCRs come from an adult who received the AZD1222 COVID-19 vaccine.

V is TRBV6-2 or TRBV6-3 and J is TRBJ1-4; a weak D match, TRBD1 (5 bases). Trimming took 6 bases from V and 7 from J, leaving 21 bases between them. The germline V gene encodes CDR1 MNHEY and CDR2 SVGEGT. The CDR3 sequence is 16 residues long. This CDR3 reads CASSSYPPGPSEKLFF. The CDR3 region has the DNA TGTGCCAGCAGCAGTTACCCCCCGGGACCGAGTGAAAAACTGTTTTTT.

The chain employs TRBV11-2 and TRBJ1-2; no firm D call. CDR1 SGHAT and CDR2 FQNNGV come from the germline V gene. The CDR3 extends over 15 amino acids. The V end was cut by 1 base, the J end by 8 bases, with 17 bases between. CDR3 region: CASSLGAVPFVGYTF. CDR3 sequence (DNA): TGTGCCAGCAGCTTAGGGGCAGTGCCCTTTGTCGGCTACACCTTC.

The chain carries TRBV15 and TRBJ2-1; 10 nucleotides line up with TRBD2. The CDR3 consists of 15 residues. V lost 7 bases, J lost 4 bases, and 7 bases stayed unmatched. Germline lookup yields CDR1 LNHNV and CDR2 YYDKDF (reference sequence). CDR3 in DNA: TGTGCCACCAACGCCCGGACTAGCGGATACAATGAGCAGTTCTTC. Translating it yields CATNARTSGYNEQFF.

The rearrangement links TRBV15 to TRBJ2-3, with TRBD1 matching 8 bases. Germline trimming cut 2 bases from V and 4 bases from J; bases unmatched to any gene: 5. This CDR3 is built from 15 residues. Germline CDR1 is LNHNV and CDR2 is YYDKDF (reference sequence). The CDR3 nucleotides are TGTGCCACCAGCAGAAAAGGGACAGGCCCAGATACGCAGTATTTT. Encoded protein: CATSRKGTGPDTQYF.

The chain uses TRBV6-5 and TRBJ1-1; D is undetermined. The germline V gene has CDR1 MNHEY and CDR2 SVGAGI. V was clipped by 6 bases and J by 2 bases, with 13 bases between them. The CDR3 sequence is 14 residues long. Written as DNA, the CDR3 is TGTGCCAGCAGACGCGGCGCGTTCAACACTGAAGCTTTCTTT. It translates to CASRRGAFNTEAFF.

Written as DNA, the CDR3 is TGTGCCAGCAGTGGGCAGACTTCAAATTCACCCCTCCACTTT. Residues: CASSGQTSNSPLHF. The genes are TRBV6-6 and TRBJ1-6; no clear D gene. V was pared by 5 bases and J by 7 bases, with 12 bases between. This CDR3 spans 14 amino acids. Germline assignment: CDR1 MNHNY and CDR2 SVGAGI (reference sequence).

This chain's CDR3 is CASSWKGFTDTQYF. The CDR3 DNA is TGTGCCAGCAGCTGGAAGGGTTTCACAGATACGCAGTATTTT. The chain links TRBV11-2 to TRBJ2-3; no clear D. The CDR3 covers 14 residues. V lost 4 bases and J 2 bases, leaving 10 bases between the germline ends. Germline values: CDR1 SGHAT, CDR2 FQNNGV.

V usage is TRBV6-5 and J usage is TRBJ1-1; 10 bases map to TRBD1. Losses at the gene ends were 0 bases for V and 6 bases for J; bases not matched to a gene: 7. The CDR3 totals 16 residues. Germline V gives CDR1 MNHEY, CDR2 SVGAGI. This chain's CDR3 is CASSYSSGTGEAEAFF. In nucleotides, the CDR3 is TGTGCCAGCAGTTACTCCTCGGGGACAGGGGAAGCTGAAGCTTTCTTT.

The rearrangement joins TRBV29-1 to TRBJ1-1, with a possible D match to TRBD1 (5 bases). CDR3 length equals 17 residues. The V end lost 2 bases, the J end lost 1 base, and 20 bases lay between the germline ends. From germline, CDR1 is SQVTM and CDR2 ANQGSEA. The CDR3 sequence is CSVEIRPGRDSNTEAFF. In DNA form, the CDR3 reads TGCAGCGTTGAAATAAGGCCTGGCAGGGACTCGAACACTGAAGCTTTCTTT.

This chain links TRBV19 with TRBJ1-2; no firm D call. V shed 6 bases and J shed 2 bases, with 13 bases lying between them. Germline assignment: CDR1 LNHDA and CDR2 SQIVND (reference sequence). The length of the CDR3 is 14 residues. As DNA, the CDR3 is TGTGCCAGTAGGGGTGGGAAGGACAACTATGGCTACACCTTC. It is translated as CASRGGKDNYGYTF.

V gene TRBV28 combines with J gene TRBJ1-1; D perhaps matches TRBD1 (6 bases). V dropped 7 bases and J dropped 7 bases, with 13 bases sitting between them. The CDR3 covers 12 residues. Germline V gene lookup returns CDR1 MDHEN and CDR2 SYDVKM. As DNA, the CDR3 is TGTGCCAGCAACGGACAGCCAAATGAAGCTTTCTTT. Residues: CASNGQPNEAFF.

This clone has just a few counts. The chain joins TRBV14 to TRBJ2-1; 14 nucleotides line up with TRBD2. Germline CDR1 is SGHDN and CDR2 is FVKESK. Germline trimming cut 4 bases from V and 1 base from J; bases unmatched to any gene: 9. CDR3 length: 19 amino acids. The CDR3 loop reads CASSRRLAGGARSYNEQFF. For the CDR3, the DNA is TGTGCCAGCAGCCGACGACTAGCGGGGGGGGCCAGGTCCTACAATGAGCAGTTCTTC.

V and J are TRBV15 and TRBJ2-3; TRBD2 matches at 7 bases. Trimming cost V 5 bases and J 1 base; bases outside gene matches: 6. The CDR3 loop spans 15 amino acids. Germline assignment: CDR1 LNHNV and CDR2 YYDKDF (reference sequence). CDR3 bases: TGTGCCACCAGCCTGGGGGGGGGAGGCACAGATACGCAGTATTTT. Protein: CATSLGGGGTDTQYF. The full variable domain, rest sourced from reference TRBV15 and TRBJ2-3, is DAMVIQNPRYQVTQFGKPVTLSCSQTLNHNVMYWYQQKSSQAPKLLFHYYDKDFNNEADTPDNFQSRRPNTSFCFLDIRSPGLGDTAMYLCATSLGGGGTDTQYFGPGTRLTVL.

The V call is TRBV7-2, the J call TRBJ2-7; TRBD2 matches 7 bases. Germline V lookup: CDR1 SGHTA, CDR2 FQGNSA. The CDR3 consists of 16 residues. V dropped 1 base and J dropped 5; count of bases not matched to a gene: 11. The CDR3 here is CASSLGLSQRGNEQYF. CDR3 bases: TGTGCCAGCAGCTTAGGACTCTCCCAGCGGGGTAACGAGCAGTACTTC.

V is TRBV7-6 and J is TRBJ2-3; D is undetermined. The CDR3 consists of 12 residues. The V gene's germline CDR1 is SGHVS and CDR2 FNYEAQ. Trimming cost V 4 bases and J 3 bases, with 5 bases left between them. The CDR3 spells CASSSRTDTQYF. CDR3 nucleotide sequence: TGTGCCAGCAGCTCCCGTACAGATACGCAGTATTTT.

This sequence joins TRBV19 and TRBJ2-7, with 11 bases matching TRBD1. This CDR3 region has 14 residues. V shed 6 bases and J 2 bases; nucleotides not matched to a gene: 3. Germline V lookup: CDR1 LNHDA, CDR2 SQIVND (reference sequence). CDR3 loop: CASSGTGGTYEQYF. CDR3 nucleotides: TGTGCCAGTAGCGGGACAGGGGGTACCTACGAGCAGTACTTC.

This rearrangement joins TRBV7-8 to TRBJ2-3; D remains ambiguous. The length of the CDR3 is 16 residues. Per the germline V gene, CDR1 is SGHVS and CDR2 is FQNEAQ. The V end lost 1 base, the J end lost 5 bases, and 16 bases lay between the germline ends. The CDR3 region has the DNA TGTGCCAGCAGCTTAGGCGTGGAACATACGGAAGATACGCAGTATTTT. Translation gives CASSLGVEHTEDTQYF.

This clone has only one observation. The J gene is TRBJ2-1, the V gene TRBV23-1; D gene ambiguous. TRBV23-1 is identified as an open reading frame with a role that is uncertain. This CDR3 comprises 17 residues. Trimming shortened V by 6 bases and J by 0 bases, and 18 bases separated the two germline ends. The CDR3 bases are TGCGCCAGCAGCGATTTTCGGCGGTCTAGCTCCTACAATGAGCAGTTCTTC. It translates to CASSDFRRSSSYNEQFF.

The chain couples TRBV20-1 to TRBJ1-4; D call uncertain. V shed 3 bases and J shed 0 bases, with 14 bases lying between them. Germline loops: CDR1 DFQATT, CDR2 SNEGSKA (reference sequence). The CDR3 has 16 amino acids. This CDR3 is CSASGRRSATNEKLFF. The DNA for the CDR3 is TGCAGTGCTAGTGGCAGGAGATCTGCAACTAATGAAAAACTGTTTTTT.

CDR3 sequence reads: CASALWRPDTQYF. The CDR3 nucleotides are TGTGCCAGCGCATTGTGGAGACCAGATACGCAGTATTTT. The genes are TRBV28 and TRBJ2-3, with D hard to call. V was cut by 8 bases and J by 4 bases, with 13 bases left in between. The CDR3 covers 13 residues. Germline CDR1 MDHEN, CDR2 SYDVKM.

The chain joins TRBV7-2 to TRBJ1-2, with TRBD1 matching 7 bases. Germline CDR1 and CDR2: SGHTA and FQGNSA. The length of the CDR3 is 14 residues. Trimming cost V 5 bases and J 3 bases; bases outside gene matches: 6. This CDR3 is CASSAGQSDYGYTF. The CDR3 nucleotides are TGTGCCAGCAGCGCGGGACAGTCGGACTATGGCTACACCTTC.

V and J are TRBV5-8 and TRBJ1-1, with a tentative D call TRBD1 (5 bases). The germline gives CDR1 SGHTS, CDR2 YDEGEE. V lost 0 bases and J 6 bases, leaving 15 bases between the germline ends. The CDR3 covers 15 residues. CDR3 protein: CASSLGSGVEAEAFF. CDR3 coding DNA: TGTGCCAGCAGCTTGGGGTCGGGGGTAGAGGCTGAAGCTTTCTTT.

This chain links TRBV14 with TRBJ2-2; 9 nucleotides line up with TRBD2. The trim removed 3 bases at V and 5 bases at J, leaving 10 bases unmatched. Germline V lookup: CDR1 SGHDN, CDR2 FVKESK. CDR3 length: 17 amino acids. The CDR3 sequence: CASSHLGTSPSTGELFF. CDR3 sequence (DNA): TGTGCCAGCAGCCACTTAGGGACTAGCCCAAGTACCGGGGAGCTGTTTTTT. Full variable domain (outside the CDR3, taken from reference TRBV14 and TRBJ2-2): EAGVTQFPSHSVIEKGQTVTLRCDPISGHDNLYWYRRVMGKEIKFLLHFVKESKQDESGMPNNRFLAERTGGTYSTLKVQPAELEDSGVYFCASSHLGTSPSTGELFFGEGSRLTVL.

The chain couples TRBV19 to TRBJ1-5, with TRBD1 identical over 9 bases. Germline-derived CDR1 and CDR2 are LNHDA and SQIVND (reference sequence). The junction had 13 bases not matched to a gene; V was cut back by 7 bases and J by 0 bases. The CDR3 consists of 18 residues. The CDR3 here is CASNIMDRGGNSNQPQHF. The CDR3, as DNA: TGTGCCAGTAATATCATGGACAGGGGCGGGAATAGCAATCAGCCCCAGCATTTT. Full variable domain (outside the CDR3, taken from reference TRBV19 and TRBJ1-5): DGGITQSPKYLFRKEGQNVTLSCEQNLNHDAMYWYRQDPGQGLRLIYYSQIVNDFQKGDIAEGYSVSREKKESFPLTVTSAQKNPTAFYLCASNIMDRGGNSNQPQHFGDGTRLSIL.

The sample holds one count of this clone. V and J are TRBV14 and TRBJ1-2; D remains unclear. The germline V gene encodes CDR1 SGHDN and CDR2 FVKESK. V gave up 4 bases and J gave up 4 bases, with 10 bases separating them. The CDR3 runs to 13 residues. The CDR3 DNA reads as TGTGCCAGCAGCCGCGGCACCAGCTATGGCTACACCTTC. Translated, it gives CASSRGTSYGYTF.

The chain joins TRBV27 to TRBJ2-5; D is ambiguous. V lost 1 base, J lost 3 bases, and 9 bases lay in between. This CDR3 is built from 14 residues. Germline V CDR1 and CDR2: MNHEY, SMNVEV (reference sequence). CDR3 amino acids: CASSLLQTKETQYF. The CDR3 DNA reads as TGTGCCAGCAGTTTATTGCAGACCAAAGAGACCCAGTACTTC.

The chain recombines TRBV28 with TRBJ1-3; D uncertain. Germline assignment: CDR1 MDHEN and CDR2 SYDVKM. Trimming took 5 bases from V and 4 from J, leaving 15 bases between them. The CDR3 is 15 residues long. The CDR3 sequence: CASSPSGVPGNTIYF. The CDR3 nucleotides read TGTGCCAGCAGTCCCAGCGGGGTGCCGGGAAACACCATATATTTT.